One and the same sample provided the 10 T cell receptor beta chains below, sequenced in a study of CD8 T cells in ankylosing spondylitis. TCRdb called the 5' RACE reads again in MiXCR, with one record for every CDR3 protein. The sample carries approximately 12,000 distinct CDR3 sequences, more than 2.5% recorded once. The sequenced sample was blood, either unsorted or a sorted T cell fraction (not recorded which). These receptors came from a male donor with ankylosing spondylitis or in good health (not recorded which).

This clonotype was recorded at least ten times. V gene TRBV13 combines with J gene TRBJ2-2; no firm D call. V was shortened by 0 bases and J by 5 bases, with 19 bases between the two germline ends. Per the germline V gene, CDR1 is PRHDT and CDR2 is FYEKMQ (reference sequence). The CDR3 covers 18 residues. DNA for the CDR3: TGTGCCAGCAGCTTAGGGGTGGTTCAGCGACCCACGACCGGGGAGCTGTTTTTT. Translation: CASSLGVVQRPTTGELFF. The complete variable domain, with remaining parts taken from reference TRBV13 and TRBJ2-2, reads AAGVIQSPRHLIKEKRETATLKCYPIPRHDTVYWYQQGPGQDPQFLISFYEKMQSDKGSIPDRFSAQQFSDYHSELNMSSLELGDSALYFCASSLGVVQRPTTGELFFGEGSRLTVL.

This clonotype occurred many times. The rearrangement links TRBV9 to TRBJ2-1; no definite D call. CDR3 length: 14 amino acids. Germline V lookup: CDR1 SGDLS, CDR2 YYNGEE. Trimming shortened V by 1 base and J by 5 bases, and 10 bases separated the two germline ends. The CDR3 nucleotides read TGTGCCAGCAGCGTACTGTACTACGACAATGAGCAGTTCTTC. Amino acid sequence: CASSVLYYDNEQFF.

This clonotype was seen ten or more times. The chain carries TRBV9 and TRBJ2-7, with 7 bases matching TRBD1. Germline loops: CDR1 SGDLS, CDR2 YYNGEE. Trimming cost V 3 bases and J 3 bases; bases outside gene matches: 6. The CDR3 spans 14 residues. As DNA, the CDR3 is TGTGCCAGCAGCGAGGGGGACAGAGACTACGAGCAGTACTTC. Amino acids: CASSEGDRDYEQYF.

This clonotype occurred many times. V usage is TRBV9 and J usage is TRBJ2-2; perhaps TRBD2 as D (5 bases). V lost 3 bases and J 5 bases, leaving 8 bases between the germline ends. CDR3 length: 13 amino acids. In germline, CDR1 is SGDLS, CDR2 YYNGEE. The CDR3: CASSDRGTGELFF. The DNA for the CDR3 is TGTGCCAGCAGCGATCGGGGTACCGGGGAGCTGTTTTTT. Complete variable domain (other parts from reference TRBV9 and TRBJ2-2): DSGVTQTPKHLITATGQRVTLRCSPRSGDLSVYWYQQSLDQGLQFLIQYYNGEERAKGNILERFSAQQFPDLHSELNLSSLELGDSALYFCASSDRGTGELFFGEGSRLTVL.

As concerns this clonotype: A much bigger clone sits one base away, suggesting this may be a read error. The gene calls are TRBV9 and TRBJ2-1; 10 positions match TRBD2. CDR3 length: 15 amino acids. The germline CDR1 and CDR2 sequences are SGDLS and YYNGEE. The CDR3 bases are TGTGCCAGCAGCGTAGAACCTAGCGGGAGTAATGAGCAGCTCTTC. Translating gives CASSVEPSGSNEQLF.

There are many counts of this clonotype. V gene TRBV9 combines with J gene TRBJ2-7; TRBD2 matches at 8 bases. Germline V gives CDR1 SGDLS, CDR2 YYNGEE. The CDR3 has 13 residues. Germline trimming cut 3 bases from V and 2 bases from J; bases unmatched to any gene: 1. The CDR3 sequence: CASSEGLAYEQYF. The CDR3, as DNA: TGTGCCAGCAGCGAGGGACTAGCCTACGAGCAGTACTTC.

The sample holds one count of this clonotype. The chain combines TRBV9 with TRBJ2-2, with 7 bases identical to TRBD1. V dropped 0 bases and J dropped 4; count of bases not matched to a gene: 6. Per germline, CDR1 SGDLS and CDR2 YYNGEE. The CDR3 extends over 16 amino acids. For the CDR3, the DNA is TGTGCCAGCAGCGTAGAGGAACAGGGGTTCACCGGGGAGCTGTTTTTT. Translated: CASSVEEQGFTGELFF.

By its share, this clonotype is medium-sized. The gene calls are TRBV9 and TRBJ2-7; D gene uncertain. Germline CDR1 SGDLS, CDR2 YYNGEE. The CDR3 spans 15 residues. The V end was cut by 0 bases, the J end by 1 base, with 11 bases between. CDR3: CASSVDPSVSYEQYF. The CDR3 coding sequence is TGTGCCAGCAGCGTAGACCCCTCCGTGTCCTACGAGCAGTACTTC.

This clonotype showed up many times. This chain links TRBV9 with TRBJ2-7; TRBD2 matches 9 bases. Germline V gene lookup returns CDR1 SGDLS and CDR2 YYNGEE. V gave up 3 bases and J gave up 4 bases; unmatched junction bases: 8. The CDR3 consists of 15 residues. CDR3 amino acids: CASSAFSGSWYEQYF. In nucleotides, the CDR3 is TGTGCCAGCAGCGCCTTTAGCGGGAGTTGGTACGAGCAGTACTTC.

This clonotype was detected ten times or more. The chain has TRBV9 and TRBJ2-3, with D perhaps TRBD2 (5 bases). Trimming shortened V by 0 bases and J by 1 base, and 12 bases separated the two germline ends. The germline gives CDR1 SGDLS, CDR2 YYNGEE. The CDR3 totals 16 residues. CDR3 region: CASSVEASRRTDTQYF. The CDR3 DNA reads TGTGCCAGCAGCGTAGAGGCTAGCAGACGCACAGATACGCAGTATTTT.